Listed here is a single TCR beta chain. As yet, its antigen is unknown. The CDR3 is 12 residues long. Germline loops: CDR1 MNHEY, CDR2 SVGAGI. Trimming left V 8 bases short and J 4 bases short, with 12 bases between. The data were taken from a study of blood T cells in healthy people across ages. The study drew donors from healthy Caucasian individuals in Russia aged roughly 6 to 95. For every donor, a draw yielded approximately 9.8 milliliters of peripheral blood. With a J-beta primer mix and a sample-barcoded 5' primer, a second PCR ran roughly 6 to 12 cycles. From the 5' RACE reads, TCRdb called clonotypes with MiXCR, one entry per CDR3 protein. The sample has 1.4 million or so distinct CDR3 sequences, 40% to 45% seen once; the top ten hold less than 5%. Study observations and caveats: The fall in TCR beta diversity per million T cells was roughly linear with age.

The sequencing input was blood. This clonotype originated in a woman younger than 30 in good health. The J gene is TRBJ2-7, the V gene TRBV6-5; D call uncertain. In DNA form, the CDR3 reads TGTGCCAGCGGTCCGGGTTGGTACGAGCAGTACTTC. This gives the protein CASGPGWYEQYF.